These 10 T cell receptor beta chains originate from one sample sequenced in a study of beta chain features in type 1 diabetes. The sequenced template was cDNA made from the entire isolated RNA. Some clones are missing from TCRdb's copy, which holds only in-frame ones; the method was immunoSEQ multiplex PCR. The table lists under 900,000 clones, roughly 16% of them singletons, with about 0.025% in the top ten. Sequenced input: naive CD4+ T cells from blood. Receptors were obtained from a woman between 18 and 29 years old in good health.

This sequence joins TRBV18 and TRBJ2-7; 12 positions match TRBD1. After removal of 3 bases from V and 6 bases from J, the junction contained 3 bases not matched to a gene. The germline V gene encodes CDR1 KGHSH and CDR2 LQKENI. The CDR3 sequence is 14 residues long. The CDR3 region has the DNA TGTGCCAGCTCACCGGGACAGGGGGCGGTCGAGCAGTACTTC. Residues: CASSPGQGAVEQYF.

The chain employs TRBV28 and TRBJ2-2; weak D call: TRBD2 (5 bases). Germline V gene sequence: CDR1 MDHEN, CDR2 SYDVKM. With 4 bases removed from V and 4 bases from J, the gap between germline ends came to 16 bases. The CDR3 is made up of 16 amino acids. CDR3 sequence: CASSSSGPRGTGELFF. CDR3 sequence (DNA): TGTGCCAGCAGTTCCTCCGGGCCTCGGGGCACCGGGGAGCTGTTTTTT.

V gene TRBV11-2 combines with J gene TRBJ2-3; 9 bases fit TRBD1. CDR1 is SGHAT and CDR2 is FQNNGV in the germline V gene. V gave up 5 bases and J gave up 3 bases; unmatched junction bases: 9. This CDR3 is built from 16 residues. The CDR3 nucleotides are TGTGCCAGCAGCCCCAGGACAGGGGTAGTGACAGATACGCAGTATTTT. This sequence encodes CASSPRTGVVTDTQYF.

V usage is TRBV4-2 and J usage is TRBJ2-5; no firm D call. The assigned J gene may be wrong: the sequence end matches TRBJ2-7 better. There are 14 residues in the CDR3. Germline V gives CDR1 LGHNA, CDR2 YNFKEQ. For the CDR3, the DNA is TGTGCCAGCAGCCAAGAGCAAGTACTTGGCGAGCAGTACTTC. As protein: CASSQEQVLGEQYF.

This clone was recorded a few times. V is TRBV9 and J is TRBJ1-2; D unresolved. Trimming removed 4 bases at V and 5 bases at J, with 18 bases between. CDR3 size: 15 residues. Germline V lookup: CDR1 SGDLS, CDR2 YYNGEE. This chain's CDR3 is CASSPMDPRGYGYTF. The CDR3 DNA reads as TGTGCCAGCAGCCCGATGGACCCCCGTGGATATGGCTACACCTTC.

This clone has a handful of counts. The chain couples TRBV12-5 to TRBJ2-1; D uncertain. CDR1 and CDR2 (germline): LGHNT, FRNRAP. V was clipped by 10 bases and J by 1 base, with 17 bases between them. This CDR3 region has 15 residues. The CDR3 DNA is TGTGCTACTGCCCGTGGGGTAGGGTCCTACAATGAGCAGTTCTTC. Its protein product is CATARGVGSYNEQFF.

This clone showed up just a few times. CDR3 region: CASSQDPGVEQYF. As DNA, the CDR3 is TGCGCCAGCAGCCAAGATCCAGGGGTTGAGCAGTACTTC. This chain uses TRBV4-3 with TRBJ2-7, with D maybe TRBD1 (6 bases). The CDR3 is 13 residues long. The germline CDR1 and CDR2 sequences are LGHNA and YSLEER. Trimming shortened V by 0 bases and J by 7 bases, and 10 bases separated the two germline ends.

The chain joins TRBV14 to TRBJ2-1; the match to TRBD2 covers 7 bases. Germline lookup yields CDR1 SGHDN and CDR2 FVKESK. After removal of 8 bases from V and 3 bases from J, the junction contained 4 bases not matched to a gene. There are 13 residues in the CDR3. The CDR3 DNA sequence: TGTGCCAGCGGGGAGGGATACTACAATGAGCAGTTCTTC. It encodes CASGEGYYNEQFF. The full variable domain, in which reference TRBV14 and TRBJ2-1 provide the parts outside the CDR3, is EAGVTQFPSHSVIEKGQTVTLRCDPISGHDNLYWYRRVMGKEIKFLLHFVKESKQDESGMPNNRFLAERTGGTYSTLKVQPAELEDSGVYFCASGEGYYNEQFFGPGTRLTVL.

The V gene is TRBV7-9, the J gene TRBJ2-3; 8 bases agree with TRBD1. This CDR3 region has 14 residues. Germline CDR1 reads SEHNR; CDR2 reads FQNEAQ (reference sequence). V lost 7 bases and J lost 2; bases outside the gene matches: 5. Here the CDR3 reads CASTRQGYTDTQYF. The CDR3 DNA reads as TGTGCCAGCACCCGACAGGGGTACACAGATACGCAGTATTTT.

The J gene is TRBJ1-3, the V gene TRBV6-1; the D is unclear. Per the germline V gene, CDR1 is MNHNS and CDR2 is SASEGT. V was shortened by 6 bases and J by 4 bases, with 13 bases between the two germline ends. CDR3 size: 14 residues. CDR3 protein: CASRASGSGNTIYF. CDR3 DNA sequence: TGTGCCAGCAGGGCCTCGGGGAGCGGAAACACCATATATTTT.